What follows are 13 T cell receptor beta chains derived from one specimen sequenced in a study of OX40 agonist ivuxolimab in advanced cancers. Libraries were prepared through the immunoSEQ multiplex PCR assay. Held by TCRdb, this immuneACCESS table contains in-frame sequences only and omits some clones. Under half of the omission traces to an unresolved V gene where checked; the cause of the rest is unknown. The sample contains tens of thousands of clones, about 90% of them found a single time. Approximately 23% of the sample belongs to the ten largest clones. The sequenced sample was CD4+ or CD8+ T cells sorted from blood, obtained in a trial of the OX40 agonist ivuxolimab. The source of these receptors is an adult with an advanced solid tumor such as melanoma, head and neck, liver or kidney cancer.

The table lists this clone with a count of one. The chain combines TRBV19 with TRBJ1-2; 7 bases fit TRBD1. J gave up 2 bases and V 5 bases, and 5 bases lay outside the gene matches. This CDR3 comprises 14 residues. Germline V gene data show CDR1 as LNHDA and CDR2 as SQIVND (reference sequence). The CDR3: CASSGYRGNYGYTF. CDR3 in DNA: TGTGCCAGTAGTGGATACAGGGGAAACTATGGCTACACCTTC.

The V call is TRBV5-6, the J call TRBJ2-7; D unclear. The V gene lost 0 bases and the J gene lost 0 bases, with 10 bases spanning the gap. The CDR3 is 15 residues long. Germline loops: CDR1 SGHDT, CDR2 YYEEEE. As DNA, the CDR3 is TGTGCCAGCAGCTTGGACCAGTTTTACTCCTACGAGCAGTACTTC. It codes for CASSLDQFYSYEQYF.

The chain recombines TRBV15 with TRBJ1-1; D call uncertain. V dropped 3 bases and J dropped 0 bases, with 17 bases sitting between them. This CDR3 is built from 17 residues. Germline loops: CDR1 LNHNV, CDR2 YYDKDF (reference sequence). CDR3 sequence reads: CATSSTRSAKMNTEAFF. The CDR3 region has the DNA TGTGCCACCAGCAGCACCCGATCCGCTAAAATGAACACTGAAGCTTTCTTT.

V is TRBV11-2 and J is TRBJ1-6; D not certain. Trimming shortened V by 6 bases and J by 1 base, and 10 bases separated the two germline ends. This CDR3 has 15 residues. In germline, CDR1 is SGHAT, CDR2 FQNNGV. The CDR3: CASSPPWSYNSPLHF. CDR3 sequence (DNA): TGTGCCAGCAGTCCGCCTTGGTCCTATAATTCACCCCTCCACTTT.

The genes are TRBV12-5 and TRBJ2-1; tentatively, D is TRBD2 (5 bases). CDR3 length: 13 residues. The germline V gene has CDR1 LGHNT and CDR2 FRNRAP. V lost 3 bases, J lost 6 bases, and 9 bases lay in between. For the CDR3, the DNA is TGTGCTAGTGGTTTTGAGGGCCCCAATGAGCAGTTCTTC. Its protein is CASGFEGPNEQFF.

This clone was seen more than once but under ten times. The chain carries TRBV4-3 and TRBJ2-3; possibly TRBD2 for D (6 bases). The CDR3 totals 15 residues. Germline V gene lookup returns CDR1 LGHNA and CDR2 YSLEER. V lost 4 bases, J lost 10 bases, and 21 bases lay in between. The CDR3 sequence: CASSRSVSVGGPQYF. CDR3 nucleotides: TGCGCCAGCAGCCGATCCGTCTCCGTGGGAGGTCCGCAGTATTTT.

J is TRBJ1-1 and V is TRBV6-5; tentative D call: TRBD1 (5 bases). The CDR3 is 15 amino acids. The germline V and J ends were trimmed by 2 bases and 1 base, with 11 bases remaining between them. Germline lookup yields CDR1 MNHEY and CDR2 SVGAGI. As DNA, the CDR3 is TGTGCCAGCAGTTACGATCCGGGGACGAACACTGAAGCTTTCTTT. It translates to CASSYDPGTNTEAFF.

The DNA for the CDR3 is TGCGCCAGCAGCTTGGGCCCACTCTACAATGAGCAGTTCTTC. Amino acid sequence: CASSLGPLYNEQFF. This chain connects TRBV5-1 to TRBJ2-1; no clear D. This CDR3 spans 14 amino acids. V lost 0 bases to trimming and J lost 3 bases, with 7 bases between them. The germline gives CDR1 SGHRS, CDR2 YFSETQ.

The gene calls are TRBV27 and TRBJ2-7, with 11 bases aligning to TRBD1. This CDR3 is 17 amino acids long. CDR1 is MNHEY and CDR2 is SMNVEV in the germline V gene (reference sequence). V trimming: 4 bases; J trimming: 2 bases; junction bases outside the gene matches: 10. The CDR3 nucleotides read TGTGCCAGCAGTTCCCGCTCACCGGGACAGGGGGCCTACGAGCAGTACGTC. Translation: CASSSRSPGQGAYEQYV.

The genes are TRBV6-1 and TRBJ2-3; D remains unclear. The germline V gene encodes CDR1 MNHNS and CDR2 SASEGT. Trimming took off 2 bases at V and 4 bases at J, with 4 bases between the two ends. CDR3 length: 12 residues. CDR3 DNA sequence: TGTGCCAGCAGTGAATTTTCAGATACGCAGTATTTT. Translated: CASSEFSDTQYF.

V is TRBV6-5 and J is TRBJ1-5, with TRBD1 as a possible D gene (5 bases). CDR1 and CDR2 (germline): MNHEY, SVGAGI. CDR3 size: 11 residues. The ends were cut back, 8 bases at V and 8 bases at J, with 10 bases in the middle. The CDR3 region is CASGHIEPQHF. For the CDR3, the DNA is TGTGCCAGCGGACATATAGAGCCCCAGCATTTT.

The rearrangement joins TRBV11-2 to TRBJ2-1; 8 bases match TRBD2. V lost 1 base to trimming and J lost 4 bases; unmatched junction nucleotides: 6. The germline V gene has CDR1 SGHAT and CDR2 FQNNGV. The CDR3 has 16 residues. For the CDR3, the DNA is TGTGCCAGCAGCTTAGTGAAGGGACTAGGGTACAATGAGCAGTTCTTC. Residues: CASSLVKGLGYNEQFF.

The chain carries TRBV28 and TRBJ1-5; the match to TRBD1 covers 8 bases. There are 15 residues in the CDR3. The V segment lost 5 bases and the J segment 5 bases; nucleotides outside the gene matches: 8. The germline V gene has CDR1 MDHEN and CDR2 SYDVKM. The CDR3, as DNA: TGTGCCAGCAGTCCCCCGGACAGGGAGGATCAGCCCCAGCATTTT. Protein product: CASSPPDREDQPQHF.